Listed here is a single TCR beta chain. The data derive from a study of blood T cell repertoires in COVID-19. The wider study: The analysed material was cDNA or gDNA that came from T cells, B-cell-depleted T cells, or PBMCs.

Seattle participants joined during active infection and were tracked over time. Original handling: It was from reference gene primer amplification that nucleated cell counts were estimated. Sequencing was performed with immunoSEQ multiplex PCR; in TCRdb, only in-frame clones are kept and a portion is missing. V and J calls and clone size follow that table, whereas D and trimming were derived from the DNA. The data hold 130,000 or so clones, with around nine tenths observed a single time. The receptor's source is a woman in her 70s with COVID-19, enrolled during active disease. Material: peripheral blood.

CDR3 residues: CSGGQEYYEQYF. In nucleotides, the CDR3 is TGCAGCGGTGGACAGGAATACTACGAGCAGTACTTC. The chain recombines TRBV29-1 with TRBJ2-7; TRBD1 agrees at 7 bases. The CDR3 spans 12 residues. The V gene's germline CDR1 is SQVTM and CDR2 ANQGSEA. V trimming: 7 bases; J trimming: 3 bases; junction bases outside the gene matches: 6.